One and the same sample provided the 20 T cell receptor beta chains below, sequenced in a study of blood T cell repertoires in COVID-19. TCRdb's table, derived via immunoSEQ multiplex PCR, lists solely in-frame clones and lacks some. The repertoire consists of about 380,000 clones, with roughly 85% occurring once and the leading ten covering 3.6%. The sample consisted of peripheral blood. The receptors come from a young woman with acute or convalescent COVID-19.

V is TRBV27 and J is TRBJ2-1, with D possibly matching TRBD2 (5 bases). The CDR3 contains 14 residues. Looked up from germline, CDR1 is MNHEY and CDR2 is SMNVEV (reference sequence). The germline V and J ends were trimmed by 1 base and 8 bases, with 12 bases remaining between them. The CDR3 DNA follows: TGTGCCAGCAGTTTATTTCGGGGTTGGGATGAGCAGTTCTTC. Its protein product is CASSLFRGWDEQFF.

The V call is TRBV2, the J call TRBJ2-7; 11 positions match TRBD2. CDR1 and CDR2 from the germline V gene are SNHLY and FYNNEI. V gave up 7 bases and J gave up 3 bases; unmatched junction bases: 5. This CDR3 spans 14 amino acids. The CDR3 DNA follows: TGTGCCAGCACCGTACTAGCGGGGGACTACGAGCAGTACTTC. The encoded protein is CASTVLAGDYEQYF.

The chain uses TRBV18 and TRBJ1-1; tentative D call: TRBD1 (6 bases). The V gene's germline CDR1 is KGHSH and CDR2 LQKENI. The CDR3 contains 13 residues. V lost 7 bases to trimming and J lost 2 bases, with 11 bases between them. CDR3 sequence: CASFRGLNTEAFF. CDR3 nucleotides: TGTGCCAGCTTCAGGGGCCTTAACACTGAAGCTTTCTTT. The entire variable domain, with the rest obtained from reference TRBV18 and TRBJ1-1, is as follows: NAGVMQNPRHLVRRRGQEARLRCSPMKGHSHVYWYRQLPEEGLKFMVYLQKENIIDESGMPKERFSAEFPKEGPSILRIQQVVRGDSAAYFCASFRGLNTEAFFGQGTRLTVV.

The chain carries TRBV9 and TRBJ2-3; 7 bases align to TRBD1. The CDR3 is made up of 17 amino acids. Germline lookup yields CDR1 SGDLS and CDR2 YYNGEE. V lost 4 bases to trimming and J lost 2 bases; unmatched junction nucleotides: 13. CDR3 region: CASSQTPTGDYTDTQYF. In DNA form, the CDR3 reads TGTGCCAGCAGCCAGACCCCAACAGGGGATTACACAGATACGCAGTATTTT.

The chain has TRBV19 and TRBJ2-1; TRBD2 matches 16 bases. CDR3 length: 18 residues. The V segment lost 4 bases and the J segment 9 bases; nucleotides outside the gene matches: 12. CDR1 and CDR2 from the germline V gene are LNHDA and SQIVND (reference sequence). The CDR3 reads CASSNPGTSGGAFGEQFF. The CDR3 coding sequence is TGTGCCAGTAGTAATCCCGGGACTAGCGGGGGGGCTTTCGGTGAGCAGTTCTTC.

The chain joins TRBV20-1 to TRBJ2-1; tentative D call: TRBD1 (6 bases). The CDR3 spans 11 residues. Germline CDR1 is DFQATT and CDR2 is SNEGSKA (reference sequence). Trimming took off 2 bases at V and 9 bases at J, with 8 bases between the two ends. The CDR3 is CSARTGIEQFF. The CDR3 bases are TGCAGTGCTAGAACAGGGATTGAGCAGTTCTTC.

This sequence joins TRBV11-2 and TRBJ2-4; D remains unclear. This CDR3 contains 13 residues. The V gene lost 4 bases and the J gene lost 4 bases, with 8 bases spanning the gap. Germline CDR1 reads SGHAT; CDR2 reads FQNNGV. CDR3 amino acids: CASSSELKNIQYF. The CDR3 DNA follows: TGTGCCAGCAGCTCCGAGCTAAAAAACATTCAGTACTTC.

Details on this clone: Other nucleotide sequences from this sample produce the same CDR3. V usage is TRBV3-1 (or the pseudogene TRBV3-2) and J usage is TRBJ1-5; 7 nucleotides match TRBD1. Per germline, CDR1 LGHDT and CDR2 YNNKEL (reference sequence). V dropped 0 bases and J dropped 4; count of bases not matched to a gene: 3. The CDR3 contains 15 residues. CDR3 residues: CASSQDRGRNQPQHF. CDR3 in DNA: TGTGCCAGCAGCCAAGATAGGGGGCGAAATCAGCCCCAGCATTTT.

The V and J genes are TRBV5-8 and TRBJ1-6, with D possibly TRBD1 on 5 matching bases. CDR1 and CDR2 from the germline V gene are SGHTS and YDEGEE. Trimming took off 5 bases at V and 6 bases at J, with 12 bases between the two ends. This CDR3 is built from 14 residues. The CDR3, as DNA: TGTGCCAGCAGTAGGCGGGACCCTAATTCACCCCTCCACTTT. Protein sequence: CASSRRDPNSPLHF.

This clone was seen only a few times. V is TRBV30 and J is TRBJ1-1, with D possibly matching TRBD1 (6 bases). With 0 bases removed from V and 11 bases from J, the gap between germline ends came to 10 bases. The germline V gene encodes CDR1 GTSNPN and CDR2 SVGIG (reference sequence). The CDR3 consists of 11 residues. The CDR3 is CAWSVGGGAFF. The CDR3 nucleotides read TGTGCCTGGAGTGTGGGAGGGGGTGCTTTCTTT.

The chain carries TRBV6-5 and TRBJ1-1; D might be TRBD1 (6 bases). V was pared by 7 bases and J by 7 bases, with 13 bases between. CDR1 and CDR2 from the germline V gene are MNHEY and SVGAGI. The CDR3 has 12 residues. CDR3 coding DNA: TGTGCCAGCAAGCAGGGGACAAGTGAAGCTTTCTTT. Its protein product is CASKQGTSEAFF.

This chain joins TRBV27 and TRBJ1-5, with 8 bases matching TRBD1. The CDR3 has 13 residues. V lost 5 bases to trimming and J lost 6 bases; unmatched junction nucleotides: 3. Germline assignment: CDR1 MNHEY and CDR2 SMNVEV (reference sequence). The CDR3 DNA follows: TGTGCCAGCAGTCCCGACAGGGGTCAGCCCCAGCATTTT. The encoded protein is CASSPDRGQPQHF.

The CDR3 DNA reads TGTGCCAGCAGCCCTTATGGAGGGATGGACACTGAAGCTTTCTTT. This gives the protein CASSPYGGMDTEAFF. The V gene is TRBV13, the J gene TRBJ1-1, with D unclear. With 5 bases removed from V and 3 bases from J, the gap between germline ends came to 16 bases. This CDR3 region has 15 residues. CDR1 is PRHDT and CDR2 is FYEKMQ in the germline V gene (reference sequence). Full variable domain (outside the CDR3, taken from reference TRBV13 and TRBJ1-1): AAGVIQSPRHLIKEKRETATLKCYPIPRHDTVYWYQQGPGQDPQFLISFYEKMQSDKGSIPDRFSAQQFSDYHSELNMSSLELGDSALYFCASSPYGGMDTEAFFGQGTRLTVV.

This clone was seen just once. In DNA, the CDR3 is TGCGCCAGCAGCACCTGGACAGAAGGTGGCTACACCTTC. Its protein is CASSTWTEGGYTF. The chain uses TRBV5-1 and TRBJ1-2; perhaps TRBD1 as D (6 bases). Germline V gene sequence: CDR1 SGHRS, CDR2 YFSETQ. This CDR3 spans 13 amino acids. V shed 4 bases and J shed 7 bases, with 14 bases lying between them.

V gene TRBV9 combines with J gene TRBJ1-5, with D possibly matching TRBD1 (6 bases). V shed 4 bases and J shed 7 bases, with 18 bases lying between them. CDR3 length: 15 amino acids. Germline V gene data show CDR1 as SGDLS and CDR2 as YYNGEE. Here the CDR3 reads CASSQTGTPTQPQHF. CDR3 DNA: TGTGCCAGCAGCCAGACCGGGACACCTACGCAGCCCCAGCATTTT. Full variable domain (missing parts from reference TRBV9 and TRBJ1-5): DSGVTQTPKHLITATGQRVTLRCSPRSGDLSVYWYQQSLDQGLQFLIQYYNGEERAKGNILERFSAQQFPDLHSELNLSSLELGDSALYFCASSQTGTPTQPQHFGDGTRLSIL.

V gene TRBV29-1 combines with J gene TRBJ2-1, with TRBD1 matching over 10 bases. V lost 7 bases and J lost 3; bases outside the gene matches: 12. Germline CDR1 and CDR2: SQVTM and ANQGSEA. CDR3 length: 16 residues. The chain's CDR3 is CSDTGTGEGSYNEQFF. As DNA, the CDR3 is TGCAGCGATACCGGGACAGGGGAAGGAAGCTACAATGAGCAGTTCTTC.

This chain uses TRBV13 with TRBJ2-3; D might be TRBD1 (5 bases). V was clipped by 3 bases and J by 3 bases, with 10 bases between them. From germline, CDR1 is PRHDT and CDR2 FYEKMQ (reference sequence). This CDR3 is built from 14 residues. The CDR3 DNA reads TGTGCCAGCAGCTTCCAGGGTTCGACAGATACGCAGTATTTT. Encoded protein: CASSFQGSTDTQYF. Full variable domain (remainder filled in from reference TRBV13 and TRBJ2-3): AAGVIQSPRHLIKEKRETATLKCYPIPRHDTVYWYQQGPGQDPQFLISFYEKMQSDKGSIPDRFSAQQFSDYHSELNMSSLELGDSALYFCASSFQGSTDTQYFGPGTRLTVL.

The genes are TRBV4-2 and TRBJ1-2, with a tentative D call TRBD1 (5 bases). The CDR3 spans 16 residues. Germline V CDR1 and CDR2: LGHNA, YNFKEQ. V lost 0 bases and J 5 bases, leaving 16 bases between the germline ends. The CDR3 region has the DNA TGTGCCAGCAGCCAAGATTTGGGCAGGGTAGAATATGGCTACACCTTC. Protein sequence: CASSQDLGRVEYGYTF.

The gene calls are TRBV5-8 and TRBJ2-5; 9 bases are a match to TRBD1. V shed 3 bases and J 4 bases; nucleotides not matched to a gene: 7. The CDR3 sequence is 15 residues long. The V gene's germline CDR1 is SGHTS and CDR2 YDEGEE. CDR3 residues: CASSSTGGGLETQYF. CDR3 nucleotides: TGTGCCAGCAGCTCTACAGGGGGCGGATTAGAGACCCAGTACTTC.

This clone was found a few times. This rearrangement joins TRBV7-8 to TRBJ2-2; D perhaps matches TRBD1 (6 bases). The CDR3 is 15 amino acids. With 1 base removed from V and 3 bases from J, the gap between germline ends came to 9 bases. The germline CDR1 and CDR2 sequences are SGHVS and FQNEAQ. For the CDR3, the DNA is TGTGCCAGCAGCTTAGGATACAGGGACACCGGGGAGCTGTTTTTT. Protein sequence: CASSLGYRDTGELFF. Based on the CDR3 plus reference TRBV7-8 and TRBJ2-2, the full variable domain is GAGVSQSPRYKVAKRGQDVALRCDPISGHVSLFWYQQALGQGPEFLTYFQNEAQLDKSGLPSDRFFAERPEGSVSTLKIQRTQQEDSAVYLCASSLGYRDTGELFFGEGSRLTVL.